One sample yielded the 3 T cell receptor beta chains listed below, sequenced in a study of lymphopenia after photon versus proton radiotherapy. The data were produced by immunoSEQ multiplex PCR, yet TCRdb's version contains in-frame clones alone and is incomplete. The top ten clones hold under 1.5% of a sample with 75,000 or so clones, 83% of them seen once. The material sequenced was peripheral blood, taken from a patient treated with proton-based radiotherapy. Receptor source: a man aged 55 to 70 with pancreatic cancer.

The rearrangement uses TRBV2 and TRBJ1-5; D uncertain. The CDR3 is 15 amino acids. Per the germline V gene, CDR1 is SNHLY and CDR2 is FYNNEI. V was trimmed by 4 bases and J by 2 bases, leaving 12 bases between them. Here the CDR3 reads CASSAPGNGNQPQHF. As DNA, the CDR3 is TGTGCCAGCAGTGCACCGGGAAATGGCAATCAGCCCCAGCATTTT.

This chain links TRBV9 with TRBJ1-3; D may be TRBD1 (6 bases). Per the germline V gene, CDR1 is SGDLS and CDR2 is YYNGEE. CDR3 length: 14 residues. Trimming removed 5 bases from V and 5 bases from J, with 14 bases in between. CDR3 residues: CASSARDIRNTIYF. In nucleotides, the CDR3 is TGTGCCAGCAGTGCTCGGGACATCAGAAACACCATATATTTT. Together with reference TRBV9 and TRBJ1-3, the CDR3 gives the full variable domain: DSGVTQTPKHLITATGQRVTLRCSPRSGDLSVYWYQQSLDQGLQFLIQYYNGEERAKGNILERFSAQQFPDLHSELNLSSLELGDSALYFCASSARDIRNTIYFGEGSWLTVV.

The chain carries TRBV27 and TRBJ2-4; unclear D gene. V was clipped by 3 bases and J by 0 bases, with 9 bases between them. The CDR3 contains 15 residues. Germline lookup yields CDR1 MNHEY and CDR2 SMNVEV (reference sequence). The DNA for the CDR3 is TGTGCCAGCAGTTTGGGATCCCTAGCCAAAAACATTCAGTACTTC. Translated: CASSLGSLAKNIQYF.